Below, 9 T cell receptor beta chains from the same sample are listed, as sequenced in a study of T cell responses to AZD1222 COVID-19 vaccine. TCRdb's table, derived via immunoSEQ multiplex PCR, lists solely in-frame clones and lacks some. The table has 110,000 to 150,000 clones, just over 90% seen once. The sample in question was peripheral blood, obtained on day 0 of AZD1222 vaccination. The receptor set was obtained from an adult in good health.

The rearrangement links TRBV6-5 to TRBJ2-3; TRBD2 matches at 7 bases. V shed 0 bases, J shed 6 bases, and the junction held 9 bases outside the gene matches. The CDR3 runs to 16 residues. Germline V gene lookup returns CDR1 MNHEY and CDR2 SVGAGI. The DNA of the CDR3 is TGTGCCAGCAGTTACTCGCTAGGGCTAGCGGTTGATACGCAGTATTTT. Residues: CASSYSLGLAVDTQYF.

The chain uses TRBV7-9 and TRBJ2-7; TRBD1 might be the D (6 bases). Trimming stripped 5 bases from V and 0 bases from J, with 17 bases between. CDR3 length equals 16 residues. Germline V lookup: CDR1 SEHNR, CDR2 FQNEAQ (reference sequence). The CDR3 DNA reads as TGTGCCAGCAGCCACACGACAGGCCGAAGCTCCTACGAGCAGTACTTC. Its protein is CASSHTTGRSSYEQYF.

The gene calls are TRBV5-8 and TRBJ1-5; D is uncertain. Germline V gives CDR1 SGHTS, CDR2 YDEGEE. With 0 bases removed from V and 4 bases from J, the gap between germline ends came to 8 bases. This CDR3 is 14 amino acids long. This CDR3 is CASSLGQFNQPQHF. The CDR3 DNA reads as TGTGCCAGCAGCTTGGGGCAGTTTAATCAGCCCCAGCATTTT.

J is TRBJ1-3 and V is TRBV28; D is unclear. V was cut by 4 bases and J by 3 bases, with 13 bases left in between. The length of the CDR3 is 15 residues. The germline V gene encodes CDR1 MDHEN and CDR2 SYDVKM. For the CDR3, the DNA is TGTGCCAGCAGTTACCAGTCAGGTGGTGGAAACACCATATATTTT. Its protein is CASSYQSGGGNTIYF.

The chain links TRBV11-1 to TRBJ1-2; D is unresolved. V dropped 3 bases and J dropped 4 bases, with 18 bases sitting between them. Germline V gives CDR1 SGHAT, CDR2 FQDESV (reference sequence). CDR3 length: 16 amino acids. CDR3 bases: TGTGCCAGCAGCTTTGGGTCGCCTGGAACAACCTATGGCTACACCTTC. Residues: CASSFGSPGTTYGYTF.

The V gene is TRBV6-5, the J gene TRBJ2-1; the D gene could be TRBD1 or TRBD2 (5 bases each). V lost 7 bases and J lost 4, with 17 bases in between. The germline CDR1 and CDR2 sequences are MNHEY and SVGAGI. This CDR3 has 15 amino acids. CDR3 sequence reads: CASTRGWDPYNEQFF. The DNA of the CDR3 is TGTGCCAGCACCCGGGGCTGGGATCCTTACAATGAGCAGTTCTTC.

The table lists this clone with a count of one. This rearrangement joins TRBV25-1 to TRBJ1-5, with 8 bases lining up with TRBD1. The germline V gene encodes CDR1 MGHDK and CDR2 SYGVNS. Trimming took 6 bases from V and 3 from J; bases not matched to a gene: 7. The CDR3 is made up of 15 amino acids. The CDR3: CASSPGQGFNQPQHF. The CDR3 DNA follows: TGTGCCAGCAGCCCTGGACAGGGCTTCAATCAGCCCCAGCATTTT.

V and J are TRBV4-1 and TRBJ1-5; D may be TRBD1 (5 bases). Deletions cut 4 bases from V and 1 base from J, with 17 bases between. The germline V gene has CDR1 MGHRA and CDR2 YSYEKL. CDR3 length: 17 amino acids. Written as DNA, the CDR3 is TGCGCCAGCAGCCGAACTGCCCCAGGGCTGAGCAATCAGCCCCAGCATTTT. It codes for CASSRTAPGLSNQPQHF.

V gene TRBV9 combines with J gene TRBJ2-7; perhaps D is TRBD1 or TRBD2 (5 bases each). Germline CDR1 reads SGDLS; CDR2 reads YYNGEE. Trimming cost V 0 bases and J 2 bases, with 12 bases left between them. The CDR3 extends over 15 amino acids. CDR3 bases: TGTGCCAGCAGCGTAGGGCCAGGGAGTCCCTACGAGCAGTACTTC. It codes for CASSVGPGSPYEQYF.